This TCR beta chain was captured by sequencing in a study of blood T cell repertoires in COVID-19. Study overall: Material from acute and convalescent COVID-19 was sourced from the United States, Italy and Spain. PBMCs, B-cell-depleted T cells, or T cells were the source of the cDNA or gDNA that made up the material.

The CDR3 is 14 amino acids. Trimming pared 0 bases from V and 5 bases from J, leaving 10 bases between. Per germline, CDR1 KGHSH and CDR2 LQKENI. Per the original methods: Estimation of nucleated cell counts was performed using reference gene primer amplification. Repertoires were generated with immunoSEQ multiplex PCR, while TCRdb's copy carries only in-frame clones and drops some. V, J and clone size are those of that table, while D and trimming were read from the DNA. The sample holds roughly 120,000 clones, about nine tenths seen once. The TCR originated in a human donor with active COVID-19. The donor label of this sample is uncertain. Material for sequencing was peripheral blood. The chain employs TRBV18 and TRBJ1-1; a possible D gene is TRBD1 (6 bases). The CDR3, as DNA: TGTGCCAGCTCACCACCGCCAGGGGATACTGAAGCTTTCTTT. It is translated as CASSPPPGDTEAFF.